These 12 T cell receptor beta chains were all obtained from the same sample, sequenced in a study of radiation and T cells in renal cell carcinoma (dated by TCRdb to the early 2020s). Library generation was performed with the immunoSEQ multiplex PCR assay. TCRdb limited this immuneACCESS table to in-frame rearrangements with V and J called. A share of clones is missing; checked studies link under half to unresolved V genes, and the rest is unexplained. The table for this sample lists around 94,000 clones; around four fifths of them were counted only once. The ten largest make up more than 9% of the sample. The time point tag for this specimen amounts to: blood 4 weeks post-SBRT, at nephrectomy. This sample's treatment or condition label indicates: 15 Gy SBRT to primary tumor, nephrectomy 4 weeks later. The material was blood, obtained from a patient whose treatment included radiotherapy and nephrectomy. These receptors all come from a man aged 50 to 59 with renal cell carcinoma.

The chain recombines TRBV10-3 with TRBJ1-4, with 7 bases that match TRBD1. V shed 7 bases and J 6 bases; nucleotides not matched to a gene: 5. The CDR3 consists of 13 residues. Germline assignment: CDR1 ENHRY and CDR2 SYGVKD. For the CDR3, the DNA is TGTGCCATCAAAGGGGGCGAGGATGAAAAACTGTTTTTT. As protein: CAIKGGEDEKLFF.

V is TRBV2 and J is TRBJ1-2; tentative D call: TRBD1 (6 bases). Germline V lookup: CDR1 SNHLY, CDR2 FYNNEI. Trimming left V 2 bases short and J 5 bases short, with 15 bases between. CDR3 length: 15 amino acids. CDR3 DNA sequence: TGTGCCAGCAGTGAAAGGGGGGACGGGCTATATGGCTACACCTTC. Amino acids: CASSERGDGLYGYTF. Looking up the rest from reference TRBV2 and TRBJ1-2 gives the full variable domain: EPEVTQTPSHQVTQMGQEVILRCVPISNHLYFYWYRQILGQKVEFLVSFYNNEISEKSEIFDDQFSVERPDGSNFTLKIRSTKLEDSAMYFCASSERGDGLYGYTFGSGTRLTVV.

The chain is built from TRBV19 and TRBJ2-5; TRBD1 or TRBD2 may be the D gene (5 bases each). Germline V gives CDR1 LNHDA, CDR2 SQIVND (reference sequence). V was shortened by 1 base and J by 2 bases, with 11 bases between the two germline ends. This CDR3 comprises 15 residues. CDR3 coding DNA: TGTGCCAGTAGTATAGGCCCGGGACGGCAAGAGACCCAGTACTTC. This codes for CASSIGPGRQETQYF.

The rearrangement uses TRBV28 and TRBJ1-3, with unresolved D. Trimming took 5 bases from V and 2 from J, leaving 13 bases between them. Germline-derived CDR1 and CDR2 are MDHEN and SYDVKM. This CDR3 contains 15 residues. The chain's CDR3 is CASSLPRAAGNTIYF. As DNA, the CDR3 is TGTGCCAGCAGTCTGCCCCGAGCGGCTGGAAACACCATATATTTT.

This sequence joins TRBV15 and TRBJ1-6; no firm D call. Germline-derived CDR1 and CDR2 are LNHNV and YYDKDF (reference sequence). The CDR3 loop spans 15 amino acids. Trimming left V 0 bases short and J 1 base short, with 4 bases between. CDR3 coding DNA: TGTGCCACCAGCAGAGATCAGTCCTATAATTCACCCCTCCACTTT. It is translated as CATSRDQSYNSPLHF.

The J gene is TRBJ2-3, the V gene TRBV6-5; no clear D. CDR3 length: 13 residues. With 2 bases removed from V and 6 bases from J, the gap between germline ends came to 9 bases. Germline-derived CDR1 and CDR2 are MNHEY and SVGAGI. CDR3 sequence (DNA): TGTGCCAGCAGTTACAAGGCCCGGGATACGCAGTATTTT. This translates into CASSYKARDTQYF.

This chain connects TRBV5-1 to TRBJ2-3, with 8 bases that match TRBD2. This CDR3 comprises 16 residues. Per the germline V gene, CDR1 is SGHRS and CDR2 is YFSETQ. V dropped 4 bases and J dropped 3; count of bases not matched to a gene: 10. This CDR3 is CASSVYSGTGTDTQYF. The CDR3 bases are TGCGCCAGCAGCGTCTATAGCGGGACGGGGACAGATACGCAGTATTTT.

A few counts support this clone. The chain recombines TRBV5-6 with TRBJ1-2, with D possibly being TRBD1 (6 bases). The CDR3 covers 14 residues. V was trimmed by 1 base and J by 5 bases, leaving 12 bases between them. From germline, CDR1 is SGHDT and CDR2 YYEEEE. CDR3 sequence reads: CASSLSGARYGYTF. The CDR3 DNA reads as TGTGCCAGCAGCTTGTCAGGGGCAAGGTATGGCTACACCTTC.

This chain uses TRBV7-2 with TRBJ1-6; D call uncertain. The germline V gene encodes CDR1 SGHTA and CDR2 FQGNSA. V was cut by 6 bases and J by 8 bases, with 11 bases left in between. CDR3 length: 13 amino acids. The DNA of the CDR3 is TGTGCCAGCAGGACCACTTTCTATTCACCCCTCCACTTT. Its translation: CASRTTFYSPLHF.

The chain joins TRBV28 to TRBJ1-1, with a weak D call TRBD1 (5 bases). The CDR3 extends over 13 amino acids. The germline gives CDR1 MDHEN, CDR2 SYDVKM. The ends were cut back, 3 bases at V and 5 bases at J, with 10 bases in the middle. This chain's CDR3 is CASSFRVNTEAFF. DNA for the CDR3: TGTGCCAGCAGTTTCAGGGTAAATACTGAAGCTTTCTTT.

V gene TRBV5-1 combines with J gene TRBJ1-1; TRBD1 might be the D (5 bases). The CDR3 contains 13 residues. Trimming took 8 bases from V and 0 from J, leaving 11 bases between them. The germline CDR1 and CDR2 sequences are SGHRS and YFSETQ. CDR3 coding DNA: TGCGCCAGTAAAGTACAGGTGAACACTGAAGCTTTCTTT. This translates into CASKVQVNTEAFF.

This clone was found once. The CDR3 reads CASSPRQGTNQETQYF. In nucleotides, the CDR3 is TGTGCCAGCAGCCCCCGACAGGGGACAAACCAAGAGACCCAGTACTTC. The chain carries TRBV7-9 and TRBJ2-5; 8 nucleotides agree with TRBD1. This CDR3 has 16 amino acids. After removal of 5 bases from V and 0 bases from J, the junction contained 8 bases not matched to a gene. Germline loops: CDR1 SEHNR, CDR2 FQNEAQ (reference sequence).